Only a few counts were recorded for the clone carrying this T cell receptor (beta chain). Its antigen is unidentified. Full-length variable regions came from constant-region reverse primers plus semi-nested Nested Universal Primer A PCR. MiXCR was run by TCRdb on the 5' RACE reads, yielding one entry per CDR3 protein. The data hold approximately 50,000 distinct CDR3 sequences, with less than 30% observed a single time. The CDR3 runs 11 residues. Germline V CDR1 and CDR2: SGHKS, YYEKEE (reference sequence). V dropped 3 bases and J dropped 5 bases, with 6 bases sitting between them. Tregs were sorted as CD4+CD25+CD127-/low cells. General observations from the study: The TCR gene usage of tumor memory CD4+ T cells clustered together with blood and lymph node memory CD4+ cells and with lymph node naive CD4+ cells. Tumor-infiltrating Treg TCR alpha and beta sequences overlapped most with tumor naive CD4+ T cells, then blood naive. The larger cohort examined one V-J beta rearrangement, not whole repertoires.

The gene calls are TRBV5-5 and TRBJ2-7; no clear D. The receptor was isolated from a female donor with breast cancer. Sequenced: tumor-infiltrating Tregs sorted from the breast tumor. CDR3 sequence (DNA): TGTGCCAGCAGCTCGGCAGACGAGCAGTACTTC. It specifies CASSSADEQYF.